This T cell receptor (beta chain) originates from a study of blood T cells in healthy people across ages (dated by TCRdb to about 2015). At the level of the whole study: Template switching captured roughly one uniquely barcoded TCR beta cDNA molecule per two T cells in model experiments. Four age groups were formed from the donors: young (average approximately 15 years), middle-aged (approximately 41), aged (under 70) and long-lived (roughly 88). The study analyzed two additional independent replicas of 1 million unique cDNA reads from the same blood draw for two donors, one aged 18 to 30 and one aged 80 or older. Using deep sequencing normalized with unique cDNA molecular identifiers, the study measured how TCR beta repertoire diversity changes with age.

On this clonotype: It lacks a known antigen. No much larger clone is present one base from it, and per-base qualities are unavailable.

Systemically healthy Caucasian individuals from Russia, 39 in total and aged roughly 6 to 95 years, were included as donors. Each donor gave around 9.9 milliliters of peripheral blood, collected into EDTA-treated Vacutainer tubes. Ficoll-Paque density-gradient centrifugation was used to isolate PBMCs, with at least 7 million per sample. Total RNA was extracted from PBMCs with Trizol reagent, with at least 6 micrograms obtained per sample. For every donor, flow cytometry on a PBMC aliquot measured the percentage of naive CD45RAhigh/CD27high T cells. After removal of 6 bases from V and 1 base from J, the junction retains 10 bases not matched to a gene. From the cysteine through the phenylalanine, the CDR3 covers 16 amino acids. Of all the DNA, just the CDR3 is kept, 48 bases in frame from base 1. Based on the germline V gene (reference sequence), the CDR1 and CDR2 sequences are LGHDT and YNNKEL. Libraries were prepared through 5' RACE. Sequencing used an Illumina HiSeq 2500. The second PCR ran for roughly 6 to 11 cycles and used a J-beta primer mix along with a sample-barcoded 5' primer. Each TCR beta cDNA molecule received a unique molecular identifier from a template-switch 5' adaptor carrying 12 random nucleotides. Each sample yielded at least 2.5 million CDR3-containing paired-end reads. First-strand cDNA synthesis was performed from all RNA using the Mint cDNA synthesis kit, with priming by a TRBC-specific oligonucleotide. Following uracil-DNA glycosylase treatment, a first 18-cycle PCR with universal primers M1SS and BC2_uni_R was performed on all cDNA. As for the authors' bioinformatics: Each sample was normalized by randomly selecting 1 million high-quality reads, each carrying a distinct molecular identifier. Reads sharing molecular identifiers were discarded rather than binned into consensus sequences. MiTCR, with a Q25 quality threshold and the strictest error-elimination algorithm, was used for CDR3 identification, clonotype clustering and error correction. A nonparametric unseen species model with Euler transformation was used to estimate lower-bound total TCR beta diversity. Using fastp trimming at Q25 and MiXCR clonotype assembly, TCRdb reanalyzed the public sequencing data and kept in-frame beta chains. Records with the same CDR3 protein are collapsed into one entry carrying the most frequent genes and DNA. V and J calls and clone size were set by TCRdb, not the authors. The sample has roughly 700,000 distinct CDR3 sequences on record, around 25% of them singletons. Together, the top ten hold 9.4% of the sample.

Points the paper makes about the study in general: Because donor CMV infection status was unknown, age-related changes in expanded clonotypes were potentially confounded. Observed TCR beta diversity per million T cells fell roughly linearly with age, and a significant reduction was already apparent by age around 40. Compared with the aged group, the long-lived group had more naive CD4+ T cells, fewer expanded clones and increased TCR diversity, a pattern suggesting age selection. Because profiling used bulk unsorted PBMCs, naive and antigen-experienced compartments could not be compared conclusively. Total diversity estimates from one million sequenced T cells were considered lower bounds and underestimates. Observed TCR beta diversity correlated strongly with the percentage of naive T cells measured by flow cytometry.

The same sample was also studied in work on T cells of mothers and their children. That second publication adds: Donors were nine systemically healthy Caucasian individuals: three mothers and their six children. cDNA synthesis used all of the extracted RNA, with around 1.4 ug of RNA in each 15 ul reaction. Sample barcodes and 2-4 random nucleotides were added via the M1S primer in the second PCR. More than 8 million TCR beta CDR3 reads were obtained from each mother, and about 3 million reads were obtained from each child. In both related and unrelated pairs, thymic selection shapes the output of TCR recombination in a similar way, with inherited differences having only a minor effect. Normalized repertoire overlap was always found to be slightly, but never significantly, higher in related mother-child pairs than in unrelated mother-child pairs. No persistent microchimeric T cell clones were detected, at a sensitivity of roughly 99 clones per million clonotypes. The study used deep NGS to compare TCR beta repertoires of mothers and children, seeking features distinguishing related mother-child pairs from unrelated individuals. The mean age was roughly 44 +/- 4 years for the mothers and approximately 11 +/- 4 years for the children. Libraries were sequenced on Illumina HiSeq 2000 with 100+100 nt paired-end reads after adapter ligation with NEBNext reagents. To prevent cross-contamination, the mother and child libraries were prepared a month apart and were sequenced in separate runs. For each donor, between 500,000 and 2,000,000 distinct TCR beta clonotypes were identified. Naive TCR beta clonotypes were estimated from low-frequency clonotypes matched to each donor's FACS-determined naive share, without sorting.

The sequence was obtained from a boy between 10 and 17 years old in good health. The sequenced material came from blood. The sequence is built from TRBV3-1 and TRBJ2-5; TRBD1 matches 8 bases in the middle. The DNA sequence follows: TGTGCCAGCAGGCCTCCGACAGGGGACCCCCAAGAGACCCAGTACTTC. Its product reads: CASRPPTGDPQETQYF.